This TCR beta chain stems from a study of identical twins. This CDR3 is built from 15 residues. V gave up 0 bases and J gave up 7 bases; unmatched junction bases: 5. Per the germline V gene, CDR1 is MNHEY and CDR2 is SVGAGI. Healthy Caucasians were all of the donors. TCRdb redid the calling of the 5' RACE reads with MiXCR, one entry per CDR3 protein. The sample consists of around 1.7 million distinct CDR3 sequences, 25% to 35% of them appearing once. A remark on this clonotype: Its matching antigen is unknown.

Study-wide points: Fewer insertions characterized abundant cord blood beta clonotypes, whereas memory repertoires showed none. Alpha sequences that were out-of-frame and twin-shared showed an excess of low generation probability. Invariant MAIT and iNKT cells may have partly biased zero-insertion analyses.

The source is a newborn girl in good health. The rearrangement links TRBV6-5 to TRBJ2-7, with 11 bases identical to TRBD2. Specimen: cord blood. CDR3 in DNA: TGTGCCAGCAGTTACTCTAGCGGGAGGGCCAATGAGCAGTACTTC. It specifies CASSYSSGRANEQYF.